This entry lists 32 T cell receptor beta chains sequenced from one sample in a study of T cell repertoires in cytomegalovirus infection. Each CDR3 protein gets one entry after TCRdb re-called the reads with MiXCR. The sample lists 650,000 to 900,000 distinct CDR3 sequences, approximately 32% occurring once. Their specific antigens are unknown. The starting material was cultured CD8+ T cells from PBMCs, obtained from culture after CMV antigen stimulation. Receptors were obtained from a human donor in good health (CMV status not recorded). Some clones in this sample may be carry-over from other donors' samples.

The chain joins TRBV19 to TRBJ2-7; D is possibly TRBD1 or TRBD2 (6 bases each). The CDR3 contains 14 residues. Trimming pared 5 bases from V and 3 bases from J, leaving 14 bases between. The V gene's germline CDR1 is LNHDA and CDR2 SQIVND (reference sequence). CDR3 in amino acids: CASSYRGPLYEQYF. In nucleotides, the CDR3 is TGTGCCAGTAGTTACCGGGGGCCCCTCTACGAGCAGTACTTC.

This clonotype was seen only a few times. The chain is built from TRBV6-5 and TRBJ2-7; D possibly corresponds to TRBD2 (6 bases). The CDR3 loop spans 14 amino acids. Germline loops: CDR1 MNHEY, CDR2 SVGAGI. The germline V and J ends were trimmed by 6 bases and 5 bases, with 17 bases remaining between them. The CDR3 nucleotides are TGTGCCAGCAGCATAGGGACTCCCCTCGACGAGCAGTACTTC. Amino acid sequence: CASSIGTPLDEQYF.

This clonotype came up a few times. The V gene is TRBV12-3 or TRBV12-4, the J gene TRBJ2-1, with D unresolved. With 2 bases removed from V and 6 bases from J, the gap between germline ends came to 11 bases. The CDR3 contains 14 residues. CDR3 sequence reads: CASSLTPARNEQFF. CDR3 sequence (DNA): TGTGCCAGCAGTTTAACGCCAGCCCGCAATGAGCAGTTCTTC.

The genes are TRBV10-3 and TRBJ1-2; TRBD1 agrees at 10 bases. J lost 1 base, V lost 10 bases, and 6 bases had no gene match. This CDR3 has 14 amino acids. Germline assignment: CDR1 ENHRY and CDR2 SYGVKD. The CDR3 DNA follows: TGTGCCAGCTTGGGACAGGGGATTAACTATGGCTACACCTTC. Its translation is CASLGQGINYGYTF.

This clonotype was counted many times. V is TRBV7-8 and J is TRBJ2-7; D assignment may be TRBD1 or TRBD2 (5 bases each). The length of the CDR3 is 13 residues. Germline loops: CDR1 SGHVS, CDR2 FQNEAQ. Trimming took 7 bases from V and 1 from J, leaving 11 bases between them. As DNA, the CDR3 is TGTGCCAGCAAATGGGACGGATCCTACGAGCAGTACTTC. It is translated as CASKWDGSYEQYF.

Of note for this clonotype: A much larger clonotype is one base distant, so this may be a read error. V and J are TRBV28 and TRBJ2-3, with D perhaps TRBD1 (6 bases). Germline assignment: CDR1 MDHEN and CDR2 SYDVKM. V lost 5 bases and J 4 bases, leaving 19 bases between the germline ends. CDR3 length: 16 residues. The CDR3 DNA follows: TGTGCCAGCAGTGCTCCCTACAGGGATTTCTCAGATACGCAGTATTTT. Its translation: CASSAPYRDFSDTQYF. The full variable domain, completed using reference TRBV28 and TRBJ2-3, is DVKVTQSSRYLVKRTGEKVFLECVQDMDHENMFWYRQDPGLGLRLIYFSYDVKMKEKGDIPEGYSVSREKKERFSLILESASTNQTSMYLCASSAPYRDFSDTQYFGPGTRLTVL.

In this sample, this clonotype turned up a few times. The gene calls are TRBV7-9 and TRBJ1-6; 7 nucleotides line up with TRBD1. Trimming took 2 bases from V and 2 from J; bases not matched to a gene: 6. This CDR3 has 17 amino acids. In germline, CDR1 is SEHNR, CDR2 FQNEAQ (reference sequence). The CDR3 DNA reads as TGTGCCAGCAGCTTAAAGGGGGCAGGTCCCTATAATTCACCCCTCCACTTT. This translates into CASSLKGAGPYNSPLHF.

This clonotype was counted many times. The chain couples TRBV12-3 or TRBV12-4 to TRBJ1-4; TRBD1 aligns across 7 bases. This CDR3 has 20 amino acids. Losses at the gene ends were 3 bases for V and 0 bases for J; bases not matched to a gene: 16. The CDR3 DNA follows: TGTGCCAGCAGTTTCCTACCCGGGACAGTCAATCGATCAACTAATGAAAAACTGTTTTTT. Its translation: CASSFLPGTVNRSTNEKLFF.

The table lists this clonotype with a few counts. The genes are TRBV4-1 and TRBJ1-2, with a tentative D call TRBD1 (5 bases). V gave up 1 base and J gave up 8 bases, with 14 bases separating them. From germline, CDR1 is MGHRA and CDR2 YSYEKL. The CDR3 has 14 residues. The CDR3 DNA is TGCGCCAGCAGCCAAGGGAGACAGCCGGGCGGCTACACCTTC. Translating gives CASSQGRQPGGYTF.

The chain employs TRBV7-8 and TRBJ1-2; 8 bases align to TRBD1. Per germline, CDR1 SGHVS and CDR2 FQNEAQ. V shed 0 bases, J shed 4 bases, and the junction held 10 bases outside the gene matches. This CDR3 comprises 17 residues. The CDR3 region has the DNA TGTGCCAGCAGCTTAGCCAGGACAGGGTATGGAACCTATGGCTACACCTTC. It codes for CASSLARTGYGTYGYTF.

The chain links TRBV7-6 to TRBJ2-7; D call uncertain. This CDR3 has 14 amino acids. V was clipped by 1 base and J by 2 bases, with 9 bases between them. Germline lookup yields CDR1 SGHVS and CDR2 FNYEAQ. The CDR3: CASSLERNPYEQYF. In DNA, the CDR3 is TGTGCCAGCAGCTTAGAGAGGAACCCCTACGAGCAGTACTTC.

This clonotype was counted a few times. J is TRBJ2-1 and V is TRBV27; 9 positions agree with TRBD1. V lost 6 bases and J lost 4; bases outside the gene matches: 1. CDR3 length: 13 residues. Germline V gene sequence: CDR1 MNHEY, CDR2 SMNVEV (reference sequence). The CDR3, as DNA: TGTGCCAGCAGAGGGACAGGGTACAATGAGCAGTTCTTC. This translates into CASRGTGYNEQFF.

This chain connects TRBV28 to TRBJ2-2; D possibly corresponds to TRBD1 (5 bases). Trimming pared 5 bases from V and 1 base from J, leaving 23 bases between. Germline CDR1 is MDHEN and CDR2 is SYDVKM. This CDR3 comprises 19 residues. CDR3 sequence (DNA): TGTGCCAGCAGTCCGGACAAAACAAGACCTGAAGTGAACACCGGGGAGCTGTTTTTT. This translates into CASSPDKTRPEVNTGELFF.

This chain links TRBV2 with TRBJ2-5, with TRBD2 matching over 10 bases. Germline V gene lookup returns CDR1 SNHLY and CDR2 FYNNEI. The CDR3 totals 15 residues. J was trimmed by 0 bases and V by 10 bases; bases with no gene match: 8. CDR3 region: CAIRAGGPYQETQYF. Here the CDR3 DNA reads TGTGCCATCAGAGCGGGGGGGCCCTACCAAGAGACCCAGTACTTC.

V is TRBV27 and J is TRBJ2-5; TRBD2 is a possible D gene (7 bases). With 8 bases removed from V and 5 bases from J, the gap between germline ends came to 18 bases. This CDR3 region has 14 residues. Germline CDR1 MNHEY, CDR2 SMNVEV (reference sequence). CDR3 in amino acids: CASREGGALETQYF. The CDR3 DNA reads as TGTGCCAGCCGGGAAGGGGGGGCCCTGGAGACCCAGTACTTC.

The chain is built from TRBV6-2 or TRBV6-3 and TRBJ1-6, with D hard to call. Between the trimmed V and J ends, which lost 5 bases and 1 base, there was a span of 12 bases. The CDR3 contains 16 residues. Germline values: CDR1 MNHEY, CDR2 SVGEGT. The CDR3 sequence: CASSPLGRSYNSPLHF. The CDR3 DNA reads as TGTGCCAGCAGTCCCTTGGGGAGATCCTATAATTCACCCCTCCACTTT.

The chain is built from TRBV4-1 and TRBJ2-4; tentatively, D is TRBD2 (6 bases). V was shortened by 4 bases and J by 5 bases, with 18 bases between the two germline ends. The CDR3 spans 16 residues. The germline gives CDR1 MGHRA, CDR2 YSYEKL. In DNA form, the CDR3 reads TGCGCCAGCAGCCTACCGGGACTTCCGGGGGAAAACATTCAGTACTTC. Encoded protein: CASSLPGLPGENIQYF.

This clonotype came up many times. The chain uses TRBV4-1 and TRBJ2-5; TRBD2 matches 9 bases. Germline loops: CDR1 MGHRA, CDR2 YSYEKL. CDR3 length: 18 residues. Trimming cost V 0 bases and J 4 bases; bases outside gene matches: 12. The CDR3: CASSQDMAGGPKRETQYF. DNA of the CDR3: TGCGCCAGCAGCCAAGATATGGCGGGGGGGCCGAAAAGAGAGACCCAGTACTTC.

The chain couples TRBV6-6 to TRBJ2-1; D is unclear. Germline CDR1 and CDR2: MNHNY and SVGAGI (reference sequence). Trimming pared 3 bases from V and 8 bases from J, leaving 8 bases between. The CDR3 covers 12 residues. As DNA, the CDR3 is TGTGCCAGCAGTTATTTAGGCGATGAGCAGTTCTTC. Translated, it gives CASSYLGDEQFF.

The V call is TRBV3-1, the J call TRBJ2-1; 7 nucleotides line up with TRBD2. This CDR3 spans 16 amino acids. Unmatched junction bases numbered 10, after V lost 4 bases and J lost 4 bases. Germline CDR1 and CDR2: LGHDT and YNNKEL (reference sequence). The CDR3: CASSPSFGGGYNEQFF. In DNA form, the CDR3 reads TGTGCCAGCAGCCCCTCTTTCGGCGGGGGATACAATGAGCAGTTCTTC.

This chain connects TRBV28 to TRBJ2-7; 8 bases map to TRBD1. Trimming cost V 6 bases and J 3 bases; bases outside gene matches: 13. Germline CDR1 reads MDHEN; CDR2 reads SYDVKM. The CDR3 loop spans 16 amino acids. The DNA for the CDR3 is TGTGCCAGCAGCCATTTTTGGAACAGGGGGAACTACGAGCAGTACGTC. Protein product: CASSHFWNRGNYEQYV.

This chain uses TRBV12-3 or TRBV12-4 with TRBJ1-1, with D hard to call. V shed 10 bases and J shed 5 bases, with 11 bases lying between them. The CDR3 has 11 residues. In DNA, the CDR3 is TGTGCCACCACCTCTGGGACTGAAGCTTTCTTT. This sequence encodes CATTSGTEAFF.

V is TRBV12-3 or TRBV12-4 and J is TRBJ1-2; 8 nucleotides line up with TRBD1. J was trimmed by 3 bases and V by 4 bases; bases with no gene match: 7. This CDR3 has 15 residues. The CDR3 nucleotides are TGTGCCAGCAGTTCCGACAGGGGACGAGACTATGGCTACACCTTC. Its protein product is CASSSDRGRDYGYTF.

This rearrangement joins TRBV20-1 to TRBJ1-2; tentative D call: TRBD1 (5 bases). The CDR3 loop spans 15 amino acids. The germline CDR1 and CDR2 sequences are DFQATT and SNEGSKA (reference sequence). V gave up 0 bases and J gave up 4 bases, with 15 bases separating them. The CDR3 reads CSARDQTALPYGYTF. Written as DNA, the CDR3 is TGCAGTGCTAGAGACCAGACAGCCTTACCCTATGGCTACACCTTC.

The chain combines TRBV5-4 with TRBJ1-2; TRBD1 aligns across 7 bases. V dropped 5 bases and J dropped 6; count of bases not matched to a gene: 13. This CDR3 has 15 amino acids. The germline V gene encodes CDR1 SGHNT and CDR2 YYREEE (reference sequence). This CDR3 reads CASRTTGSSLDGYTF. The CDR3 bases are TGTGCCAGCAGGACGACAGGGTCGAGTTTGGATGGCTACACCTTC.

The rearrangement links TRBV15 to TRBJ1-5; D is possibly TRBD1 (5 bases). The ends were cut back, 1 base at V and 5 bases at J, with 12 bases in the middle. The CDR3 contains 15 residues. CDR1 and CDR2 from the germline V gene are LNHNV and YYDKDF (reference sequence). For the CDR3, the DNA is TGTGCCACCAGCAGAGGAGGGGATCCCCATCAGCCCCAGCATTTT. Protein sequence: CATSRGGDPHQPQHF. The variable domain in full, completed from reference TRBV15 and TRBJ1-5, reads DAMVIQNPRYQVTQFGKPVTLSCSQTLNHNVMYWYQQKSSQAPKLLFHYYDKDFNNEADTPDNFQSRRPNTSFCFLDIRSPGLGDTAMYLCATSRGGDPHQPQHFGDGTRLSIL.

The chain joins TRBV12-5 to TRBJ1-1; weak D call: TRBD1 (5 bases). V dropped 3 bases and J dropped 6 bases, with 29 bases sitting between them. This CDR3 has 19 residues. CDR1 LGHNT and CDR2 FRNRAP come from the germline V gene. In DNA form, the CDR3 reads TGTGCTAGTGGTTTTTCCCTAACCCTAACCCTAACACAGGAGGCTGAAGCTTTCTTT. Translating gives CASGFSLTLTLTQEAEAFF.

This chain joins TRBV7-9 and TRBJ2-2, with no clear D. This CDR3 region has 14 residues. CDR1 and CDR2 (germline): SEHNR, FQNEAQ (reference sequence). The V end lost 6 bases, the J end lost 3 bases, and 11 bases lay between the germline ends. CDR3 residues: CASSHVGYTGELFF. The CDR3, as DNA: TGTGCCAGCAGTCATGTGGGGTACACCGGGGAGCTGTTTTTT.

The chain recombines TRBV5-6 with TRBJ2-5; D not certain. This CDR3 comprises 13 residues. V lost 1 base and J lost 4, with 8 bases in between. From germline, CDR1 is SGHDT and CDR2 YYEEEE. The CDR3 protein is CASSLRVLETQYF. In DNA form, the CDR3 reads TGTGCCAGCAGCTTGAGGGTACTAGAGACCCAGTACTTC.

This clonotype was seen many times. V gene TRBV7-9 combines with J gene TRBJ2-7; 13 bases align to TRBD2. The length of the CDR3 is 15 residues. J lost 7 bases, V lost 4 bases, and 7 bases had no gene match. CDR1 is SEHNR and CDR2 is FQNEAQ in the germline V gene (reference sequence). The CDR3 is CASSSGLAGPSEQYF. DNA for the CDR3: TGTGCCAGCAGCTCGGGACTAGCGGGACCCTCGGAGCAGTACTTC.

The CDR3 DNA is TGTGCCAGCCAACCCGGTCCAGCTTATGGCTACACCTTC. Residues: CASQPGPAYGYTF. The chain has TRBV6-5 and TRBJ1-2; D call uncertain. Trimming shortened V by 8 bases and J by 5 bases, and 15 bases separated the two germline ends. The CDR3 totals 13 residues. CDR1 is MNHEY, CDR2 SVGAGI, per germline.

This clonotype was recorded a few times. V gene TRBV6-5 combines with J gene TRBJ2-3; TRBD2 aligns across 9 bases. The length of the CDR3 is 17 residues. Looked up from germline, CDR1 is MNHEY and CDR2 is SVGAGI. V shed 2 bases, J shed 4 bases, and the junction held 10 bases outside the gene matches. CDR3 coding DNA: TGTGCCAGCAGTTACCTCTTTGGCGGGGGGGCATCAGATACGCAGTATTTT. Its translation is CASSYLFGGGASDTQYF.